The present T cell receptor (beta chain) was sequenced within a study of post-analysis software for immune sequencing data. The CDR3 runs to 13 residues. With 5 bases removed from V and 6 bases from J, the gap between germline ends came to 12 bases. CDR1 and CDR2 (germline): SEHNR, FQNEAQ (reference sequence). Overall study findings and caveats: Relative to controls, patients had five TRBV segments at higher frequency, with TRBV5-6, TRBV5-1 and TRBV20-1 among these. F measure grouped same-batch samples tightly together. Comparison with controls showed significantly lower normalized Chao1 diversity in multiple sclerosis patients.

The TCR beta cDNA libraries carried unique molecular identifiers. TCRdb recomputed calls from the PCR reads with MiXCR, one row per CDR3 protein. The table lists approximately 730,000 distinct CDR3 sequences, roughly 30% of them singletons. Note on this clonotype: As yet, its antigen is unknown.

The receptor's source is a girl aged 5 to 17 with multiple sclerosis. Source material: blood. The V and J genes are TRBV7-9 and TRBJ2-3; D gene uncertain. This CDR3 is CASSTARVDTQYF. For the CDR3, the DNA is TGTGCCAGCAGCACAGCCCGGGTCGATACGCAGTATTTT.